The 23 T cell receptor beta chains below all came from one sample that was sequenced in a study of blood T cell repertoires in COVID-19 (dated by TCRdb to the early 2020s). Library preparation was by the immunoSEQ multiplex PCR assay. TCRdb re-hosts the immuneACCESS table, in-frame sequences only. Its copies lack some clones; in the studies checked, an unresolved V gene accounts for under half of them, and the cause for the rest is not known. This sample comprises fewer than 25,000 clones, 75% to 90% of them detected only once. The ten largest make up over 15% of the sample. The sequenced sample consisted of peripheral blood. These receptors all stem from a human donor with acute or convalescent COVID-19. The donor label of this sample is uncertain.

This sequence joins TRBV5-1 and TRBJ2-2; D is perhaps TRBD1 (6 bases). CDR1 SGHRS and CDR2 YFSETQ come from the germline V gene. This CDR3 comprises 17 residues. The V end lost 4 bases, the J end lost 4 bases, and 20 bases lay between the germline ends. CDR3 DNA sequence: TGCGCCAGCAGCCTCGACCCCCGGACAGCATCCACCGGGGAGCTGTTTTTT. Encoded protein: CASSLDPRTASTGELFF.

This sequence joins TRBV5-6 and TRBJ2-5, with 7 positions matching TRBD2. V was pared by 0 bases and J by 4 bases, with 6 bases of the junction left unmatched. This CDR3 spans 15 amino acids. Per germline, CDR1 SGHDT and CDR2 YYEEEE. The CDR3 sequence is CASSLGGGPGETQYF. The CDR3 DNA sequence: TGTGCCAGCAGCTTGGGCGGGGGTCCAGGAGAGACCCAGTACTTC.

The chain uses TRBV18 and TRBJ1-2; 7 bases match TRBD1. Germline lookup yields CDR1 KGHSH and CDR2 LQKENI. V lost 0 bases, J lost 5 bases, and 3 bases stayed unmatched. The CDR3 is made up of 14 amino acids. The CDR3 loop is CASSPPGRGYGYTF. CDR3 bases: TGTGCCAGCTCACCACCGGGCAGGGGGTATGGCTACACCTTC.

CDR3 in DNA: TGTGCCTGGAACTTTGGTTCTATCTATGGCTACACCTTC. Amino acids: CAWNFGSIYGYTF. The chain recombines TRBV30 with TRBJ1-2; unclear D gene. Germline CDR1 and CDR2: GTSNPN and SVGIG (reference sequence). This CDR3 has 13 amino acids. With 4 bases removed from V and 4 bases from J, the gap between germline ends came to 13 bases.

The chain has TRBV27 and TRBJ2-5; 8 bases agree with TRBD2. After removal of 0 bases from V and 5 bases from J, the junction contained 8 bases not matched to a gene. Per germline, CDR1 MNHEY and CDR2 SMNVEV (reference sequence). The CDR3 has 16 residues. CDR3 bases: TGTGCCAGCAGTTTATCGGGAACTAGCGGTCATGAGACCCAGTACTTC. This codes for CASSLSGTSGHETQYF.

In this sample, this clone turned up once. The chain employs TRBV19 and TRBJ2-2; 7 nucleotides agree with TRBD2. CDR1 is LNHDA and CDR2 is SQIVND in the germline V gene (reference sequence). This CDR3 comprises 15 residues. After removal of 5 bases from V and 5 bases from J, the junction contained 8 bases not matched to a gene. This CDR3 is CASSSSGPGTGELFF. CDR3 nucleotides: TGTGCCAGTAGTTCTAGCGGCCCGGGAACCGGGGAGCTGTTTTTT.

The chain has TRBV10-3 and TRBJ2-1; D is uncertain. Germline V gene sequence: CDR1 ENHRY, CDR2 SYGVKD. Trimming took off 0 bases at V and 8 bases at J, with 14 bases between the two ends. CDR3 length: 15 residues. The CDR3 DNA follows: TGTGCCATCAGTGAGTCTGACTCGGTATGGGATGAGCAGTTCTTC. This gives the protein CAISESDSVWDEQFF.

The rearrangement links TRBV2 to TRBJ1-5, with D uncertain. V lost 4 bases and J 6 bases, leaving 7 bases between the germline ends. The CDR3 is 12 amino acids. Germline CDR1 SNHLY, CDR2 FYNNEI. CDR3: CASSGGPQPQHF. In nucleotides, the CDR3 is TGTGCCAGCAGTGGCGGCCCTCAGCCCCAGCATTTT.

The chain joins TRBV5-4 to TRBJ2-1; 10 bases map to TRBD2. The CDR3 extends over 16 amino acids. V shed 4 bases, J shed 4 bases, and the junction held 8 bases outside the gene matches. Germline V gene data show CDR1 as SGHNT and CDR2 as YYREEE (reference sequence). For the CDR3, the DNA is TGTGCCAGCAGCCCGCCTGGGACTAGCGCGTACAATGAGCAGTTCTTC. Translated: CASSPPGTSAYNEQFF. Full variable domain (rest looked up from reference TRBV5-4 and TRBJ2-1): ETGVTQSPTHLIKTRGQQVTLRCSSQSGHNTVSWYQQALGQGPQFIFQYYREEENGRGNFPPRFSGLQFPNYSSELNVNALELDDSALYLCASSPPGTSAYNEQFFGPGTRLTVL.

CDR3 sequence (DNA): TGTGCCAGCAGCGTAGCCCTAGCGGATCCAAATGAGCAGTTCTTC. This translates into CASSVALADPNEQFF. The genes are TRBV9 and TRBJ2-1; 7 bases are shared with TRBD2. This CDR3 has 15 amino acids. Trimming at V came to 0 bases and at J to 7 bases, leaving 7 bases not matched to a gene. Per germline, CDR1 SGDLS and CDR2 YYNGEE. The full variable domain, rest sourced from reference TRBV9 and TRBJ2-1, is DSGVTQTPKHLITATGQRVTLRCSPRSGDLSVYWYQQSLDQGLQFLIQYYNGEERAKGNILERFSAQQFPDLHSELNLSSLELGDSALYFCASSVALADPNEQFFGPGTRLTVL.

The chain joins TRBV18 to TRBJ1-1, with 8 bases that match TRBD1. This CDR3 spans 15 amino acids. In germline, CDR1 is KGHSH, CDR2 LQKENI. Trimming removed 6 bases from V and 0 bases from J; junction bases left unmatched: 6. CDR3 DNA: TGTGCCAGCTCTCAAACAGGGGGAGTGAACACTGAAGCTTTCTTT. Protein product: CASSQTGGVNTEAFF.

This chain connects TRBV15 to TRBJ2-1; 10 nucleotides agree with TRBD2. Germline CDR1 is LNHNV and CDR2 is YYDKDF (reference sequence). CDR3 length equals 18 residues. V lost 0 bases and J lost 0; bases outside the gene matches: 5. The CDR3 sequence: CATSRDQRTSGSYNEQFF. The CDR3 bases are TGTGCCACCAGCAGAGATCAGAGGACTAGCGGCTCCTACAATGAGCAGTTCTTC.

The chain couples TRBV6-5 to TRBJ1-1; D not certain. V lost 9 bases, J lost 4 bases, and 18 bases lay in between. This CDR3 comprises 14 residues. Germline loops: CDR1 MNHEY, CDR2 SVGAGI. The CDR3 sequence is CASRFLTGGTEAFF. In DNA, the CDR3 is TGTGCCAGTCGGTTCCTAACTGGTGGCACTGAAGCTTTCTTT.

The V call is TRBV3-1 (or the pseudogene TRBV3-2), the J call TRBJ2-3; TRBD1 matches at 11 bases. Germline CDR1 LGHDT, CDR2 YNNKEL (reference sequence). This CDR3 spans 15 amino acids. V shed 1 base, J shed 6 bases, and the junction held 3 bases outside the gene matches. The CDR3 here is CASSQGGQGADTQYF. The CDR3 coding sequence is TGTGCCAGCAGCCAAGGTGGACAGGGGGCGGATACGCAGTATTTT.

The chain links TRBV7-3 to TRBJ2-5; TRBD2 agrees at 8 bases. The CDR3 has 15 amino acids. Germline values: CDR1 SGHTA, CDR2 FQGTGA. The trim removed 3 bases at V and 2 bases at J, leaving 5 bases unmatched. The CDR3 region is CASSFSSGSQETQYF. The CDR3 DNA reads TGTGCCAGCAGCTTTTCTAGCGGGTCTCAAGAGACCCAGTACTTC.

As DNA, the CDR3 is TGTGCCAGCAGTGAAGGTCTAGCAGCAGATACGCAGTATTTT. It encodes CASSEGLAADTQYF. The chain recombines TRBV6-1 with TRBJ2-3; D may be TRBD2 (5 bases). The V end lost 1 base, the J end lost 4 bases, and 9 bases lay between the germline ends. The CDR3 is 14 residues long. Germline CDR1 and CDR2: MNHNS and SASEGT.

The chain is built from TRBV24-1 and TRBJ2-1, with 13 bases aligning to TRBD2. CDR3 length: 13 amino acids. V lost 9 bases and J lost 7; bases outside the gene matches: 2. The germline gives CDR1 KGHDR, CDR2 SFDVKD. CDR3 region: CATAGLAGNEQFF. The DNA of the CDR3 is TGTGCCACCGCGGGACTAGCGGGAAATGAGCAGTTCTTC.

V is TRBV6-5 and J is TRBJ1-1, with 11 bases aligning to TRBD1. Germline assignment: CDR1 MNHEY and CDR2 SVGAGI. The CDR3 is made up of 15 amino acids. V lost 7 bases and J lost 4; bases outside the gene matches: 8. The CDR3 is CASKGTGGDGTEAFF. CDR3 in DNA: TGTGCCAGCAAGGGGACAGGGGGGGACGGCACTGAAGCTTTCTTT.

The rearrangement uses TRBV19 and TRBJ1-3, with 7 bases identical to TRBD1. Germline V lookup: CDR1 LNHDA, CDR2 SQIVND (reference sequence). The CDR3 is 16 residues long. V shed 5 bases, J shed 0 bases, and the junction held 7 bases outside the gene matches. CDR3 DNA sequence: TGTGCCAGTAGTCCGGACAGGAGAAGCTCTGGAAACACCATATATTTT. Protein sequence: CASSPDRRSSGNTIYF.

The chain employs TRBV18 and TRBJ2-4; 8 bases line up with TRBD1. The CDR3 length is 14 residues. With V trimmed by 3 bases and J by 6 bases, 4 bases remained unmatched. CDR1 and CDR2 from the germline V gene are KGHSH and LQKENI. The CDR3: CASSPGQVGNIQYF. CDR3 in DNA: TGTGCCAGCTCACCGGGACAGGTGGGAAACATTCAGTACTTC.

The chain joins TRBV21-1 to TRBJ2-7; TRBD1, the D gene given by the table, was not confirmed from the DNA. TRBV21-1 represents a pseudogene. This CDR3 has 17 residues. The CDR3 loop reads CASSNPSLRGNSYEQYF. CDR3 nucleotide sequence: TGTGCCAGCAGCAATCCATCCCTCAGGGGGAACTCCTACGAGCAGTACTTC.

The chain uses TRBV7-7 and TRBJ2-1; TRBD2 aligns across 10 bases. CDR1 and CDR2 from the germline V gene are SSHAT and FNYEAQ (reference sequence). This CDR3 comprises 14 residues. V dropped 5 bases and J dropped 5; count of bases not matched to a gene: 3. Here the CDR3 reads CASSPSGSDNEQFF. CDR3 DNA sequence: TGTGCCAGCAGCCCTAGCGGGAGCGACAATGAGCAGTTCTTC.

This CDR3 is CATSGRGHEQFF. CDR3 coding DNA: TGTGCCACCAGTGGCAGGGGCCATGAGCAGTTCTTC. The genes are TRBV24-1 and TRBJ2-1, with a weak D call TRBD1 (6 bases). Germline-derived CDR1 and CDR2 are KGHDR and SFDVKD. The CDR3 runs 12 residues. V was clipped by 5 bases and J by 8 bases, with 9 bases between them.